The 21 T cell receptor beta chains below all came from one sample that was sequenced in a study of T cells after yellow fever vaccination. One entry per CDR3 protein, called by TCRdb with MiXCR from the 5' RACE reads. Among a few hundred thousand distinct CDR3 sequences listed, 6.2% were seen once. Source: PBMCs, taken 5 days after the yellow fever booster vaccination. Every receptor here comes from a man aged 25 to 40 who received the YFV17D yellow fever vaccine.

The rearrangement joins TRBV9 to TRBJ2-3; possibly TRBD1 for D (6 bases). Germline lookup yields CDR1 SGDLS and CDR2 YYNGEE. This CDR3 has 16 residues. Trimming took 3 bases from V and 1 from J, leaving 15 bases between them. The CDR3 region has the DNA TGTGCCAGCAGCGGGTCCTGGGGGCGTCGCACAGATACGCAGTATTTT. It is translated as CASSGSWGRRTDTQYF.

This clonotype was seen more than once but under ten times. CDR3 nucleotides: TGCAGTGCTAGTCATCCGGGCGGGACCCAGTACTTC. Residues: CSASHPGGTQYF. The chain links TRBV20-1 to TRBJ2-5; D is unclear. V dropped 3 bases and J dropped 7 bases, with 12 bases sitting between them. Germline V gene data show CDR1 as DFQATT and CDR2 as SNEGSKA (reference sequence). This CDR3 region has 12 residues.

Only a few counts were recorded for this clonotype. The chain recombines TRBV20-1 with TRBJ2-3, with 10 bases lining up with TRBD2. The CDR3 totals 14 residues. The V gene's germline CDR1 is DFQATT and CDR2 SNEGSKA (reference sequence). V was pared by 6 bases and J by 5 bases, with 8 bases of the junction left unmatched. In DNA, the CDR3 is TGCAGTGCGAGACTGGGGACTAGCGAAGATACGCAGTATTTT. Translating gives CSARLGTSEDTQYF.

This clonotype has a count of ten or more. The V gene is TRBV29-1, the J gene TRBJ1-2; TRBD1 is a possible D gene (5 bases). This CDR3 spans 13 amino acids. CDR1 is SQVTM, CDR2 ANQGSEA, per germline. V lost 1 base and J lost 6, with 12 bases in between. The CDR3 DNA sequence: TGCAGCGTTGAAGGAGACAGATGGGATGGCTACACCTTC. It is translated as CSVEGDRWDGYTF.

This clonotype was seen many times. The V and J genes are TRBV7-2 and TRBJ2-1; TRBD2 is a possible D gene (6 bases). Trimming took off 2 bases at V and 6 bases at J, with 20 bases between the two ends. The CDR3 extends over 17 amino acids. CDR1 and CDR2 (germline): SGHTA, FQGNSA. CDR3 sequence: CASSLTRAGMGGNEQFF. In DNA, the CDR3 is TGTGCCAGCAGCTTAACTAGGGCGGGGATGGGCGGCAATGAGCAGTTCTTC.

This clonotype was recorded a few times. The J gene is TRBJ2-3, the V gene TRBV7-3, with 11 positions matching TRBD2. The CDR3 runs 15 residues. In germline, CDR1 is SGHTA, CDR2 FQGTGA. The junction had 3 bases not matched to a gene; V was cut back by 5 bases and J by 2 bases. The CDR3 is CASSPTSGNTDTQYF. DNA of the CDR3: TGTGCCAGCAGCCCGACTAGCGGGAACACAGATACGCAGTATTTT.

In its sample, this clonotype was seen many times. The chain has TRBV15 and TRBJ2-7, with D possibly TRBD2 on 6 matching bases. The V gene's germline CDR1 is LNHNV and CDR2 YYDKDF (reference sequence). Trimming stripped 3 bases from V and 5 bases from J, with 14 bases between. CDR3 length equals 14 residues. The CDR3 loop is CATSSLTSTHEQYF. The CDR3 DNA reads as TGTGCCACCAGCAGCTTGACTAGTACCCACGAGCAGTACTTC.

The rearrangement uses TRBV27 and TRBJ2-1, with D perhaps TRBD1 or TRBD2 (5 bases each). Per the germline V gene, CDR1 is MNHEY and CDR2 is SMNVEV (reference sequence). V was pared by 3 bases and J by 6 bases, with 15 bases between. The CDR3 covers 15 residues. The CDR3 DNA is TGTGCCAGCAGTTTGTGGGGGACCCTAACCAATGAGCAGTTCTTC. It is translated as CASSLWGTLTNEQFF.

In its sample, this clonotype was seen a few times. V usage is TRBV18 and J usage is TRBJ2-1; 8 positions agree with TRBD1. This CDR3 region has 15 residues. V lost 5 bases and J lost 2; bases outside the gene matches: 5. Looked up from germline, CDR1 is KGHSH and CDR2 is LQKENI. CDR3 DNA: TGTGCCAGCTCAACTGAGACAGGGGCCTACAATGAGCAGTTCTTC. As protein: CASSTETGAYNEQFF.

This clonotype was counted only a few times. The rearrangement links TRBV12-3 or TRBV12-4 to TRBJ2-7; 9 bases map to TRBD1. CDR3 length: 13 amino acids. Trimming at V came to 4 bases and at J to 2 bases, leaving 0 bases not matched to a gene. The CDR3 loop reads CASSWDRAYEQYF. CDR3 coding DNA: TGTGCCAGCAGTTGGGACAGGGCCTACGAGCAGTACTTC.

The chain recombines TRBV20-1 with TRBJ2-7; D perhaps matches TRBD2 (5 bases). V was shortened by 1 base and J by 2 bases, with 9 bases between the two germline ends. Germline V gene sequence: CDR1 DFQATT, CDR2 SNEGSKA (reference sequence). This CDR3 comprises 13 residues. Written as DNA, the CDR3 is TGCAGTGCTAGAGGGACGGGAACCTACGAGCAGTACTTC. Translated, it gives CSARGTGTYEQYF.

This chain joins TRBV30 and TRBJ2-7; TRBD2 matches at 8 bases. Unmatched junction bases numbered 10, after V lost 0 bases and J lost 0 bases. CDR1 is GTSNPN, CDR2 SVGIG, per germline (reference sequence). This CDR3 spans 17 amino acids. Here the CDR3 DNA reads TGTGCCTGGAGTGTACCCAGGGGCGGGAGGCCCTCCTACGAGCAGTACTTC. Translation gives CAWSVPRGGRPSYEQYF.

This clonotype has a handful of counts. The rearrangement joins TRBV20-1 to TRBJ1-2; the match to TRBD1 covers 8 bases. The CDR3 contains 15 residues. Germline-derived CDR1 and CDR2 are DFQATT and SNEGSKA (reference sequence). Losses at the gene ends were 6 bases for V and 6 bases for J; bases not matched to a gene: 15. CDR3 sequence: CSAVSGTGRGDGYTF. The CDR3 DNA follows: TGCAGTGCCGTTTCCGGGACAGGAAGGGGCGATGGCTACACCTTC.

The CDR3 DNA is TGTGCCAGCAGCTTTGGGCTCGGGGGTGGCTACAATGAGCAGTTCTTC. It translates to CASSFGLGGGYNEQFF. The chain links TRBV5-4 to TRBJ2-1; weak D call: TRBD2 (6 bases). V gave up 2 bases and J gave up 3 bases, with 15 bases separating them. The germline CDR1 and CDR2 sequences are SGHNT and YYREEE (reference sequence). This CDR3 region has 16 residues.

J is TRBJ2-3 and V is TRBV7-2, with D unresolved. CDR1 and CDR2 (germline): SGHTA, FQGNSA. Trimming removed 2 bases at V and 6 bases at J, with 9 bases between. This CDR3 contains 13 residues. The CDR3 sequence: CASSLTPLDTQYF. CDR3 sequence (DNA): TGTGCCAGCAGCTTAACCCCCCTGGATACGCAGTATTTT.

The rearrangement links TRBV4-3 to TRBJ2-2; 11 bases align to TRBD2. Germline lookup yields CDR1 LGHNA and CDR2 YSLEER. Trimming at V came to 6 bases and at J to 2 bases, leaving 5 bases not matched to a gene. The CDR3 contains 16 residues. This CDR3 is CASRPGTSGNTGELFF. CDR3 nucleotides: TGCGCCAGCAGACCCGGGACTAGCGGAAACACCGGGGAGCTGTTTTTT.

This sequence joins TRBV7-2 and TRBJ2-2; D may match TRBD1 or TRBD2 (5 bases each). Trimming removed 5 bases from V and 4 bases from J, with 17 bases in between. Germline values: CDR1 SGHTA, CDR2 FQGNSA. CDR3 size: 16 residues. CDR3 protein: CASSRTGTYGTGELFF. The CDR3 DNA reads TGTGCCAGCAGCAGAACCGGGACGTACGGCACCGGGGAGCTGTTTTTT. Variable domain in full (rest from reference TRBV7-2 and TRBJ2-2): GAGVSQSPSNKVTEKGKDVELRCDPISGHTALYWYRQSLGQGLEFLIYFQGNSAPDKSGLPSDRFSAERTGGSVSTLTIQRTQQEDSAVYLCASSRTGTYGTGELFFGEGSRLTVL.

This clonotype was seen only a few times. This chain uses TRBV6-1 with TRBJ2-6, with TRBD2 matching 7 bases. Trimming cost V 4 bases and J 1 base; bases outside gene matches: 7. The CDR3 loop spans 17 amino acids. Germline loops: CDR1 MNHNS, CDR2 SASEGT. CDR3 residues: CASSVWGGGSGANVLTF. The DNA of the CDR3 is TGTGCCAGCAGTGTTTGGGGGGGAGGTTCTGGGGCCAACGTCCTGACTTTC.

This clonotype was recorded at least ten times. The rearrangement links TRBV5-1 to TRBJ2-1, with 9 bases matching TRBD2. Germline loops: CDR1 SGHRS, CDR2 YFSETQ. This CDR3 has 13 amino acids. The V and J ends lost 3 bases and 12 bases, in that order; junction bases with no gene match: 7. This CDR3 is CASSWYSGSWQFF. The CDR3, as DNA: TGCGCCAGCAGCTGGTATAGCGGGAGTTGGCAGTTCTTC.

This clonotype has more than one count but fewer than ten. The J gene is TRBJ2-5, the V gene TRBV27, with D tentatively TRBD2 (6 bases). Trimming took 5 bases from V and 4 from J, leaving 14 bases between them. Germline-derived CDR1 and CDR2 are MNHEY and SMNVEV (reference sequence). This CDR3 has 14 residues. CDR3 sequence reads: CASSARGTIETQYF. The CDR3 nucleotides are TGTGCCAGCAGTGCTCGCGGGACGATAGAGACCCAGTACTTC.

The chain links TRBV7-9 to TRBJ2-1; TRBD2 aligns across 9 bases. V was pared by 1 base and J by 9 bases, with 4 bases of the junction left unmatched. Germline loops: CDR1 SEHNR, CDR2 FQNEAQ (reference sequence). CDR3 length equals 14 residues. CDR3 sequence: CASSLVVAGAEQFF. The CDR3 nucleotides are TGTGCCAGCAGCTTAGTTGTAGCGGGAGCTGAGCAGTTCTTC.